Each of the 9 T cell receptor beta chains below was sequenced from the same sample in a study of beta chain features in type 1 diabetes. cDNA synthesis used the whole RNA isolate, giving expressed TCRB sequences. Repertoires were generated with immunoSEQ multiplex PCR, while TCRdb's copy carries only in-frame clones and drops some. The data hold fewer than 250,000 clones, with 9.6% observed a single time. What was sequenced was naive CD4+ T cells from blood. Receptor source: a young woman in good health.

The sample holds a few counts of this clone. The J gene is TRBJ1-2, the V gene TRBV20-1; D perhaps matches TRBD1 (5 bases). The V end was cut by 4 bases, the J end by 6 bases, with 9 bases between. Germline CDR1 reads DFQATT; CDR2 reads SNEGSKA (reference sequence). This CDR3 region has 11 residues. CDR3 region: CSAMTRDGYTF. The CDR3 coding sequence is TGCAGTGCTATGACCAGGGATGGCTACACCTTC.

V gene TRBV5-4 combines with J gene TRBJ2-1, with 11 bases lining up with TRBD2. V shed 4 bases and J 7 bases; nucleotides not matched to a gene: 7. The CDR3 has 15 amino acids. Germline V gives CDR1 SGHNT, CDR2 YYREEE (reference sequence). CDR3 in amino acids: CASSMSLAGGNEQFF. Here the CDR3 DNA reads TGTGCCAGCAGCATGTCGTTAGCGGGGGGGAATGAGCAGTTCTTC.

This clone was observed a handful of times. This rearrangement joins TRBV7-9 to TRBJ1-1; D is perhaps TRBD1 (6 bases). Germline CDR1 reads SEHNR; CDR2 reads FQNEAQ (reference sequence). The CDR3 consists of 15 residues. The V end was cut by 4 bases, the J end by 4 bases, with 16 bases between. This CDR3 reads CASSYSGGASTEAFF. As DNA, the CDR3 is TGTGCCAGCAGCTATAGCGGGGGCGCGAGCACTGAAGCTTTCTTT.

CDR3 residues: CARGESGGPYEQYF. In DNA form, the CDR3 reads TGTGCCCGGGGAGAATCAGGAGGCCCGTACGAGCAGTACTTC. The V and J genes are TRBV30 and TRBJ2-7; possibly TRBD2 for D (5 bases). V gave up 8 bases and J gave up 4 bases, with 21 bases separating them. Germline loops: CDR1 GTSNPN, CDR2 SVGIG (reference sequence). This CDR3 is 14 amino acids long.

The chain recombines TRBV6-1 with TRBJ1-2; D may be TRBD1 (5 bases). V gave up 6 bases and J gave up 1 base, with 9 bases separating them. The CDR3 spans 13 residues. The germline V gene has CDR1 MNHNS and CDR2 SASEGT. As DNA, the CDR3 is TGTGCCAGCAGCTGGGGGGATAACTATGGCTACACCTTC. Translation gives CASSWGDNYGYTF.

The chain carries TRBV28 and TRBJ2-5, with 7 bases lining up with TRBD1. V lost 5 bases to trimming and J lost 2 bases; unmatched junction nucleotides: 8. CDR1 is MDHEN, CDR2 SYDVKM, per germline. CDR3 length: 15 amino acids. The CDR3 loop reads CASSPQTGRQETQYF. As DNA, the CDR3 is TGTGCCAGCAGTCCGCAGACAGGGAGACAAGAGACCCAGTACTTC.

The chain carries TRBV27 and TRBJ1-1, with D unresolved. This CDR3 comprises 14 residues. V was shortened by 6 bases and J by 4 bases, with 15 bases between the two germline ends. The germline gives CDR1 MNHEY, CDR2 SMNVEV (reference sequence). CDR3 DNA: TGTGCCAGCAGCGCCCTTGCTGGGAGCACTGAAGCTTTCTTT. Protein product: CASSALAGSTEAFF.

This clone was counted a few times. This chain connects TRBV27 to TRBJ1-2; 8 nucleotides line up with TRBD1. The CDR3 is 14 amino acids. V lost 5 bases to trimming and J lost 7 bases; unmatched junction nucleotides: 9. Germline assignment: CDR1 MNHEY and CDR2 SMNVEV (reference sequence). The CDR3 DNA follows: TGTGCCAGCAGTGCCCGGACAGGGATTCGTGGCTACACCTTC. Protein: CASSARTGIRGYTF.

The V gene is TRBV25-1, the J gene TRBJ1-3; TRBD1 is a possible D gene (5 bases). The germline V and J ends were trimmed by 3 bases and 2 bases, with 14 bases remaining between them. This CDR3 has 16 amino acids. Germline lookup yields CDR1 MGHDK and CDR2 SYGVNS. This chain's CDR3 is CASSEARVPAGNTIYF. The CDR3, as DNA: TGTGCCAGCAGTGAGGCCAGGGTCCCCGCTGGAAACACCATATATTTT.